Listed below are T cell receptor beta chains from one sample, sequenced in a study of T cell changes during pregnancy in multiple sclerosis. Method: immunoSEQ multiplex PCR; TCRdb's copy keeps in-frame clones and lacks some. The sample shows 95,000 to 100,000 clones, 75% to 95% of them seen only once. This sample comprised peripheral blood, obtained in the second trimester of pregnancy. These receptors were taken from a female donor with multiple sclerosis, enrolled in a pregnancy study. CDR3s include the opening cysteine and the closing phenylalanine or tryptophan. Size tells how often a clone was seen (once, few, many) or the class of an expanded clone, and some rows leave it out.

J gene,V gene,clone size,CDR3 length,CDR3 protein
TRBJ2-5,TRBV4-2,.,16,CASSQDQAGVGETQYF
TRBJ1-3,TRBV9,.,19,CASSVVDSGQGGSGNTIYF
TRBJ2-6,TRBV7-9,.,19,CASSFSTGYSTSGANVLTF
TRBJ2-2,TRBV7-7,.,14,CASSSSTRAGELFF
TRBJ1-2,TRBV28,.,16,CASSSPFHRGNYGYTF
TRBJ2-1,TRBV18,.,17,CASSPRDRGIIESEQFF
TRBJ1-5,TRBV6-5,.,14,CASSYGASNQPQHF
TRBJ2-7,TRBV7-8,.,14,CASSLGDRVSEQYF
TRBJ2-7,TRBV27,once,14,CASSSTGGAYEQYF
TRBJ1-2,TRBV16,.,14,CASSQSRTSEGYTF
TRBJ2-3,TRBV18,.,13,CASSPPIADTQYF
TRBJ1-4,TRBV27,.,14,CASSLVRDREKLFF
TRBJ2-1,TRBV28,.,15,CASSSGGTVANEQFF
TRBJ1-1,TRBV6-6,.,12,CASSPIGTEAFF
TRBJ2-2,TRBV7-6,.,14,CASSLIEATGELFF
TRBJ1-2,TRBV30,.,12,CAWSVWGGGYTF
TRBJ2-3,TRBV2,.,14,CASSPGHDTDTQYF
TRBJ1-1,TRBV5-1,.,14,CASSLKQGLAEAFF
TRBJ1-2,TRBV5-5,.,11,CASEGRYGYTF
TRBJ2-1,TRBV11-2,.,13,CATEGGAYNEQFF
TRBJ1-3,TRBV7-2,.,12,CASREIGNTIYF
TRBJ2-3,TRBV18,.,14,CASSPQASGHTQYF
TRBJ1-5,TRBV2,.,14,CASSGDTINQPQHF
TRBJ2-7,TRBV27,.,13,CASSLGAAYEQYF
TRBJ2-3,TRBV9,.,16,CASSVDPSGSTDTQYF
TRBJ2-7,TRBV5-4,.,15,CASSLPTAPSEEQYF
TRBJ1-5,TRBV7-9,few,16,CASSQTTGVGNQPQHF
TRBJ2-5,TRBV2,.,13,CAGGDSRQETQYF
TRBJ2-6,TRBV29-1,once,16,CSVGITGVSGANVLTF
TRBJ2-3,TRBV14,.,15,CASSLFSGSADTQYF
TRBJ1-5,TRBV6-5,once,15,CASRPGQGSNQPQHF
TRBJ1-2,TRBV19,.,14,CASTRTGTEYGYTF
TRBJ2-7,TRBV30,.,16,CAWSTPPGQGPLEQYF
TRBJ2-7,TRBV19,.,14,CASSGPKGVYEQYF
TRBJ2-2,TRBV19,.,19,CASSNVPGTGGFLAGELFF
TRBJ2-5,TRBV18,.,14,CASSLLAGEETQYF
TRBJ2-5,TRBV20-1,.,11,CSASEGETQYF
TRBJ2-5,TRBV9,.,13,CASGTGTEETQYF
TRBJ1-1,TRBV28,.,15,CASRPLQGSRTEAFF
TRBJ2-7,TRBV6-6,.,15,CASSSRQGHSYEQYF
TRBJ2-1,TRBV6-5,.,16,CASSYSKQGPYNEQFF
TRBJ2-5,TRBV5-6,.,16,CASSLLRKTGKQTQYF
TRBJ2-1,TRBV19,once,16,CASSIRSGNSYNEQFF
TRBJ1-1,TRBV19,.,15,CASSIGGGPNTEAFF
TRBJ1-1,TRBV27,once,16,CASSFQYNGGITEAFF
TRBJ2-7,TRBV7-2,.,13,CASSLKERGEQYF
TRBJ2-7,TRBV5-6,.,14,CASSLDLSSYEQYF
TRBJ2-3,TRBV2,.,11,CASSDGDTQYF
TRBJ1-1,TRBV4-1,once,16,CASSQEVGARSTEAFF
TRBJ1-5,TRBV5-8,.,14,CASSLGGVRVPQHF
TRBJ1-4,TRBV2,.,15,CASSEQVLFNEKLFF
TRBJ1-1,TRBV30,.,13,CAWSGDRFTEAFF
TRBJ2-7,TRBV28,.,15,CASSWTGTGAYEQYF
TRBJ2-7,TRBV25-1,.,15,CASSEYEGLYYEQYF
TRBJ2-7,TRBV10-3,.,13,CATQGAKSYEQYF
TRBJ2-7,TRBV7-6,.,16,CASSLALRTSAGEQYF
TRBJ2-7,TRBV6-5,.,15,CASSYTSLDNYEQYF
TRBJ1-2,TRBV6-5,.,14,CASSRGGTNYGYTF
TRBJ2-7,TRBV7-2,.,18,CASSPRGSGRVGAYEQYF